Below are 7 T cell receptor beta chains sequenced from a single sample in a study of T cell responses to AZD1222 COVID-19 vaccine. Clones were sequenced by immunoSEQ multiplex PCR, and TCRdb holds only the in-frame ones, with some missing. The sample records about 130,000 clones, roughly 90% being singletons. The sample here was peripheral blood, taken on day 0 of AZD1222 vaccination. These receptors were obtained from an adult in good health.

This chain uses TRBV7-9 with TRBJ2-1; 7 bases fit TRBD2. J lost 2 bases, V lost 3 bases, and 4 bases had no gene match. Germline V CDR1 and CDR2: SEHNR, FQNEAQ (reference sequence). The CDR3 is 15 amino acids. CDR3 DNA sequence: TGTGCCAGCAGCTTGGGGGGAGGGCCCTACAATGAGCAGTTCTTC. It codes for CASSLGGGPYNEQFF. The full variable domain, rest sourced from reference TRBV7-9 and TRBJ2-1, is DTGVSQNPRHKITKRGQNVTFRCDPISEHNRLYWYRQTLGQGPEFLTYFQNEAQLEKSRLLSDRFSAERPKGSFSTLEIQRTEQGDSAMYLCASSLGGGPYNEQFFGPGTRLTVL.

DNA for the CDR3: TGTGCCAGTAGATCGGGGGGCTTGGTGGGGGAGCAGTACTTC. This encodes CASRSGGLVGEQYF. V is TRBV19 and J is TRBJ2-7, with D maybe TRBD2 (7 bases). Germline CDR1 is LNHDA and CDR2 is SQIVND (reference sequence). The CDR3 has 14 residues. V lost 6 bases and J lost 7, with 19 bases in between.

This chain uses TRBV5-4 with TRBJ2-3; 13 bases are shared with TRBD2. Germline CDR1 SGHNT, CDR2 YYREEE (reference sequence). This CDR3 region has 18 residues. Trimming cost V 4 bases and J 1 base; bases outside gene matches: 9. CDR3 region: CASSVRTSGRRGTDTQYF. CDR3 bases: TGTGCCAGCAGCGTACGGACTAGCGGGAGAAGGGGCACAGATACGCAGTATTTT.

The chain carries TRBV7-2 and TRBJ2-7; either TRBD1 or TRBD2 may supply D (5 bases each). The CDR3 contains 13 residues. The germline V and J ends were trimmed by 1 base and 6 bases, with 10 bases remaining between them. The germline CDR1 and CDR2 sequences are SGHTA and FQGNSA. CDR3: CASSLVVGTEQYF. The CDR3 bases are TGTGCCAGCAGCTTAGTAGTCGGGACCGAGCAGTACTTC.

This chain uses TRBV5-6 with TRBJ1-1; 11 nucleotides align to TRBD1. The CDR3 is made up of 15 amino acids. Per germline, CDR1 SGHDT and CDR2 YYEEEE. The V and J ends lost 4 bases and 5 bases, in that order; junction bases with no gene match: 7. CDR3 region: CASSKDRGRGTEAFF. In DNA, the CDR3 is TGTGCCAGCAGCAAGGACAGGGGGCGAGGTACTGAAGCTTTCTTT.

The rearrangement joins TRBV24-1 to TRBJ1-2; no reliable D call. Germline assignment: CDR1 KGHDR and CDR2 SFDVKD. The V end lost 6 bases, the J end lost 4 bases, and 8 bases lay between the germline ends. This CDR3 comprises 12 residues. In DNA, the CDR3 is TGTGCCACCAGTTCAGGTATCTATGGCTACACCTTC. This codes for CATSSGIYGYTF.

This chain uses TRBV7-9 with TRBJ2-5; the D is unclear. Germline values: CDR1 SEHNR, CDR2 FQNEAQ (reference sequence). The CDR3 extends over 12 amino acids. The ends were cut back, 5 bases at V and 5 bases at J, with 9 bases in the middle. CDR3 sequence (DNA): TGTGCCAGCAGCCCAACCGGGGAGACCCAGTACTTC. Translation gives CASSPTGETQYF.